This T cell receptor (beta chain) derives from a study of blood T cell repertoires in COVID-19. Study-level information: Researchers got acute and convalescent COVID-19 samples from the United States, Italy and Spain. PBMCs, B-cell-depleted T cells, or T cells provided the cDNA or gDNA that made up the material.

Under the authors' procedure: Reference gene primers were amplified, and this amplification served to estimate nucleated cell counts. Profiled with immunoSEQ multiplex PCR; TCRdb holds only in-frame clones, not every one. V and J calls and clone size come straight from that table; D and trimming were deduced from the DNA. This sample has about 38,000 clones, with about 91% found just once. The sequenced material came from peripheral blood. The source of this sequence is a human donor in a cohort sampled during active COVID-19.

CDR3 bases: TGTGCCACGGCAGGGGCGGGGGATAATGAGCAGTTCTTC. This codes for CATAGAGDNEQFF. The J gene is TRBJ2-1, the V gene TRBV3-1 (or the pseudogene TRBV3-2), with D tentatively TRBD2 (7 bases). This CDR3 contains 13 residues. The germline CDR1 and CDR2 sequences are LGHDT and YNNKEL (reference sequence). Trimming removed 10 bases from V and 7 bases from J, with 17 bases in between.